This TCR beta chain was captured in a study of OX40 agonist ivuxolimab in advanced cancers. Study outcomes and limitations: Among the lowest peripheral clonal expansion occurred in 0.1-3.0 mg/kg partial responders. At doses 0.1 to 3.0 mg/kg, CD4+ and CD8+ clones expanded.

This clone has more than one count but fewer than ten. What it binds is unknown. Clones were read by immunoSEQ multiplex PCR, and TCRdb kept only the in-frame ones, dropping some. The table has around 40,000 clones, roughly 80% seen once. The CDR3 runs 11 residues. With 4 bases removed from V and 1 base from J, the gap between germline ends came to 1 base. Germline V gives CDR1 SGHAT, CDR2 FQDESV (reference sequence). The sample here was CD4+ or CD8+ T cells sorted from blood, taken in a trial of the OX40 agonist ivuxolimab. The TCR sequence derives from an adult with an advanced solid tumor such as melanoma, head and neck, liver or kidney cancer. The V and J genes are TRBV11-1 and TRBJ1-1; no firm D call. The CDR3 DNA sequence: TGTGCCAGCAGCTCGAACACTGAAGCTTTCTTT. It specifies CASSSNTEAFF.